This T cell receptor (beta chain) comes out of a study of T cells in Graves' hyperthyroidism and ophthalmopathy. Across the whole study: Sampling of peripheral blood happened at initial diagnosis, prior to any treatment.

Across 18 months, stable Graves' hyperthyroidism was marked by no progression to ophthalmopathy. Points on this clonotype: Its specificity is unknown.

The V end lost 2 bases, the J end lost 9 bases, and 21 bases lay between the germline ends. This CDR3 has 16 amino acids. CDR1 is SGDLS and CDR2 is YYNGEE in the germline V gene. RNA transcripts provided the source from which TCR beta CDR3 regions were amplified. The study used the HTBI primer set for a first-round RT-PCR of the TCR CDR3. TCRdb reanalysed the multiplex PCR reads using MiXCR and keeps one entry per CDR3 protein. This table holds about 210,000 distinct CDR3 sequences, roughly a sixth found once. Study-level points and caveats: Blood held most thyroid clonotypes expanded above 0.001 frequency.

The TCR sequence derives from a middle-aged man with Graves' hyperthyroidism. The V and J genes are TRBV9 and TRBJ1-5, with unresolved D. The material sequenced was blood. The CDR3 loop reads CASSVPKFWKILPQHF. The DNA of the CDR3 is TGTGCCAGCAGCGTGCCCAAATTCTGGAAGATTCTGCCCCAGCATTTT.